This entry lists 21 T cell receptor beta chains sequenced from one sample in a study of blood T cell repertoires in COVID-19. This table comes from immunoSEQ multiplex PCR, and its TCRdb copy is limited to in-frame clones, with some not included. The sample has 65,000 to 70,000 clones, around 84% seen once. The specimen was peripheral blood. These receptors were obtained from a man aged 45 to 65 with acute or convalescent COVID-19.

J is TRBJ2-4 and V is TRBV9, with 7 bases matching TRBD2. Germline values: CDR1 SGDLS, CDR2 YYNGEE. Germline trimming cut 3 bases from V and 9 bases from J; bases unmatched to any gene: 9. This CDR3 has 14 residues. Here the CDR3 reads CASSAWGEGTIQYF. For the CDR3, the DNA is TGTGCCAGCAGCGCTTGGGGGGAGGGAACCATTCAGTACTTC.

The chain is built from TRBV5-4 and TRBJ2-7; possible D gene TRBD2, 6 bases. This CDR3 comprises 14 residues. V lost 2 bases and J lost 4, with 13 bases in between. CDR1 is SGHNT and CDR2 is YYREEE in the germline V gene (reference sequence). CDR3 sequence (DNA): TGTGCCAGCAGCTTCAACGGGAGAGGTTACGAGCAGTACTTC. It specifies CASSFNGRGYEQYF. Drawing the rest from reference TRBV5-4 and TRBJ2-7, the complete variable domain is ETGVTQSPTHLIKTRGQQVTLRCSSQSGHNTVSWYQQALGQGPQFIFQYYREEENGRGNFPPRFSGLQFPNYSSELNVNALELDDSALYLCASSFNGRGYEQYFGPGTRLTVT.

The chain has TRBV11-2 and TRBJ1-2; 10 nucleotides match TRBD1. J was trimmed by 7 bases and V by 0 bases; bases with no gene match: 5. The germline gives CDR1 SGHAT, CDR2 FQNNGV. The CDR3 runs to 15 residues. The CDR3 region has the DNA TGTGCCAGCAGCTTAGATCCCGGACAGGGGGGTGGCTACACCTTC. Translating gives CASSLDPGQGGGYTF.

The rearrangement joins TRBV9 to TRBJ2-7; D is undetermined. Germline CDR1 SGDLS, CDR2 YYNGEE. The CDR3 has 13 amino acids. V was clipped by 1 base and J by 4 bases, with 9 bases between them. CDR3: CASSVYAGYEQYF. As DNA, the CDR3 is TGTGCCAGCAGCGTATATGCCGGGTACGAGCAGTACTTC. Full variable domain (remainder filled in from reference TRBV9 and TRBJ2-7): DSGVTQTPKHLITATGQRVTLRCSPRSGDLSVYWYQQSLDQGLQFLIQYYNGEERAKGNILERFSAQQFPDLHSELNLSSLELGDSALYFCASSVYAGYEQYFGPGTRLTVT.

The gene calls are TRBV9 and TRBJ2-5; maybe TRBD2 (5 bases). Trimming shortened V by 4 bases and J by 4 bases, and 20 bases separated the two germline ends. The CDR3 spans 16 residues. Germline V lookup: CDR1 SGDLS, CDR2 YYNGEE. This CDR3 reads CASSKSIVGARETQYF. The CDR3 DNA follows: TGTGCCAGCAGCAAATCGATTGTGGGAGCAAGAGAGACCCAGTACTTC.

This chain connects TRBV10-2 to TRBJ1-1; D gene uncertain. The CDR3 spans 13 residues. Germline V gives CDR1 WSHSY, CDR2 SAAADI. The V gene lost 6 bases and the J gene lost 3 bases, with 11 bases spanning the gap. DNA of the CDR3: TGCGCCAGCAGGGACCAGCGGGACACTGAAGCTTTCTTT. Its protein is CASRDQRDTEAFF.

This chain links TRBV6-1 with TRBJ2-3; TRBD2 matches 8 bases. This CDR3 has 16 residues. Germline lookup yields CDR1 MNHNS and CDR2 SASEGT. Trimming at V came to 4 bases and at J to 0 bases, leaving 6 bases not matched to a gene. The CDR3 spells CASSVHSGTSTDTQYF. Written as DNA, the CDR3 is TGTGCCAGCAGTGTTCATAGCGGGACGAGCACAGATACGCAGTATTTT.

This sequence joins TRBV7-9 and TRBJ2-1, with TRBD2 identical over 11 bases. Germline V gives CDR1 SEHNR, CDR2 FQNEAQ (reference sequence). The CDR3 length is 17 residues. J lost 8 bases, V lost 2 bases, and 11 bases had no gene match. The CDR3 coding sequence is TGTGCCAGCAGCTTAAAGTTAACTAGCGGGAGTGACGATGAGCAGTTCTTC. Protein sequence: CASSLKLTSGSDDEQFF.

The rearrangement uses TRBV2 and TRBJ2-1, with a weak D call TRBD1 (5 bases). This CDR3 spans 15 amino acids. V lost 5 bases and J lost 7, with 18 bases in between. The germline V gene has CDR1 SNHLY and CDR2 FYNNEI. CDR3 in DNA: TGTGCCAGCAGTACGACAGATGGTTATTGGAATGAGCAGTTCTTC. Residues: CASSTTDGYWNEQFF.

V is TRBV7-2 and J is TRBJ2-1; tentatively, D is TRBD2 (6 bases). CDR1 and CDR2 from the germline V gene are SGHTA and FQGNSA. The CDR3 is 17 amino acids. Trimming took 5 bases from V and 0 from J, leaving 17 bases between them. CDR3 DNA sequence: TGTGCCAGCAGCCCCAGAGAGCGGGCTAGCTCCTACAATGAGCAGTTCTTC. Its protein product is CASSPRERASSYNEQFF.

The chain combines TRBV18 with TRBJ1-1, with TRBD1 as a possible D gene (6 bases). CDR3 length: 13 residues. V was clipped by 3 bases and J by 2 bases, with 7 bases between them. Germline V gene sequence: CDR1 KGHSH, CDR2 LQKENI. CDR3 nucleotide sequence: TGTGCCAGCTCACCGGACAGTAACACTGAAGCTTTCTTT. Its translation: CASSPDSNTEAFF.

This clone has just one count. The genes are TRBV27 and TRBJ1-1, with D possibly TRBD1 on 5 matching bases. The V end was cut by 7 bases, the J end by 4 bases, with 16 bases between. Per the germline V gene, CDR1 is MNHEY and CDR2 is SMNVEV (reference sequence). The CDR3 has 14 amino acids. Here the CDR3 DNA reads TGTGCCAGCACCCAGCATGGGGGGGTCACTGAAGCTTTCTTT. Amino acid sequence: CASTQHGGVTEAFF.

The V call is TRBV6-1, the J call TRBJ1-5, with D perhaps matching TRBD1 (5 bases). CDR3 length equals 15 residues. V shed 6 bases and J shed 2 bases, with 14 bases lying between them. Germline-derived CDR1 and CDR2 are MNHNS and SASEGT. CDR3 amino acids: CASRNQGSGNQPQHF. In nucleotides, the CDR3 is TGTGCCAGCAGAAACCAGGGATCAGGCAATCAGCCCCAGCATTTT.

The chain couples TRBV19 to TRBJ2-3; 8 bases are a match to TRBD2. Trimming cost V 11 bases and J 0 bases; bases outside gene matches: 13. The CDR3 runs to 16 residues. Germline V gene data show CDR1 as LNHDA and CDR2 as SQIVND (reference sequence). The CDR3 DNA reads TGTGCCCCCCATGTGAGCGGGAGAGCTAGCACAGATACGCAGTATTTT. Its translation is CAPHVSGRASTDTQYF.

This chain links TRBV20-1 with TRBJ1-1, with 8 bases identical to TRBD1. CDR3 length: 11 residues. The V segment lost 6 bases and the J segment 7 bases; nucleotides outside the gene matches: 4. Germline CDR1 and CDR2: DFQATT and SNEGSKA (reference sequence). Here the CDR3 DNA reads TGCAGTGCCCCAGACAGGGGTGAAGCTTTCTTT. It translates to CSAPDRGEAFF.

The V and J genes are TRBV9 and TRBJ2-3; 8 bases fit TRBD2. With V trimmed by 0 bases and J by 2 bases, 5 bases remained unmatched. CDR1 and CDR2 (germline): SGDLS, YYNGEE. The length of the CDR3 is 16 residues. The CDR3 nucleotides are TGTGCCAGCAGCGTAGCTCGGGGGGGGACCACAGATACGCAGTATTTT. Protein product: CASSVARGGTTDTQYF. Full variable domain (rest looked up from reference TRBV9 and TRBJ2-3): DSGVTQTPKHLITATGQRVTLRCSPRSGDLSVYWYQQSLDQGLQFLIQYYNGEERAKGNILERFSAQQFPDLHSELNLSSLELGDSALYFCASSVARGGTTDTQYFGPGTRLTVL.

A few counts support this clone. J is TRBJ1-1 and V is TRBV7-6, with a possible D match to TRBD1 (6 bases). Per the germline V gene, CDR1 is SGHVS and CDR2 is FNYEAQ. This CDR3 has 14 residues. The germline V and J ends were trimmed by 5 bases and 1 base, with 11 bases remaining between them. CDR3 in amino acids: CASSQGTSNTEAFF. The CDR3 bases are TGTGCCAGCAGCCAGGGGACATCGAACACTGAAGCTTTCTTT. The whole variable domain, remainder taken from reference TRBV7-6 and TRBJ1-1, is GAGVSQSPRYKVTKRGQDVALRCDPISGHVSLYWYRQALGQGPEFLTYFNYEAQQDKSGLPNDRFSAERPEGSISTLTIQRTEQRDSAMYRCASSQGTSNTEAFFGQGTRLTVV.

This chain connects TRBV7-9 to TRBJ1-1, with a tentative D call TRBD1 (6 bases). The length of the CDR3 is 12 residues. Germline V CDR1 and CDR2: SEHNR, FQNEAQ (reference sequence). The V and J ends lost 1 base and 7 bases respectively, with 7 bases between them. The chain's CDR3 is CASSLEGGEAFF. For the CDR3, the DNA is TGTGCCAGCAGCTTAGAAGGGGGTGAAGCTTTCTTT.

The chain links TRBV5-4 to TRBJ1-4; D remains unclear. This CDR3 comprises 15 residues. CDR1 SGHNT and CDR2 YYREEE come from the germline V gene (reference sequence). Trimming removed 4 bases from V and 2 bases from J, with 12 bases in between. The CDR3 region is CASSEQTTTNEKLFF. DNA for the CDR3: TGTGCCAGCAGCGAGCAGACAACGACTAATGAAAAACTGTTTTTT.

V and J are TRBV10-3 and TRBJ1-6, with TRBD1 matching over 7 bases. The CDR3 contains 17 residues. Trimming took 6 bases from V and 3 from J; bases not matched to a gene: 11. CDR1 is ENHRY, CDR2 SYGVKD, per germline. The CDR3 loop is CAISQDRSGFYNSPLHF. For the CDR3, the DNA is TGTGCCATCAGCCAGGACAGGAGTGGTTTCTATAATTCACCCCTCCACTTT.

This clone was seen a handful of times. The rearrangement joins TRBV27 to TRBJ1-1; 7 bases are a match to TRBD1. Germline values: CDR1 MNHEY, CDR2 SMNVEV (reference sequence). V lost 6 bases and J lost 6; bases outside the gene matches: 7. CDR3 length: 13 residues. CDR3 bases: TGTGCCAGCAGACAGGGGAATATGGCTGAAGCTTTCTTT. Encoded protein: CASRQGNMAEAFF.